This record covers a single T cell receptor beta chain. The entry originates in a study of CD8+CD57+ T cells in acquired aplastic anemia. Germline values: CDR1 SEHNR, CDR2 FQNEAQ (reference sequence). V shed 5 bases, J shed 9 bases, and the junction held 2 bases outside the gene matches. The CDR3 is made up of 12 amino acids. It was genomic DNA that served as the template for profiling TCR beta VDJ and CDR3. A single record per CDR3 protein comes from TCRdb applying MiXCR to the reads. The sample lists about 42,000 distinct CDR3 sequences, around 67% occurring once. The sequenced sample consisted of sorted CD4+, CD8+, or CD8+CD57+ T cells (not recorded which) from PBMCs. The chain uses TRBV7-9 and TRBJ2-1; 9 nucleotides line up with TRBD2. This sequence originates from a human donor in good health, serving as a control. CDR3 coding DNA: TGTGCCAGCAGCCAGACTAGCGGTGAGCAGTTCTTC. It specifies CASSQTSGEQFF.